The clone carrying this T cell receptor beta chain occurred a few times. Measured with immunoSEQ multiplex PCR; TCRdb has only the in-frame clones, and not every one. The sample has approximately 640,000 clones; roughly 70% are singletons. This sample is drawn from a study of shared clonotypes between healthy human individuals. The sequencing input was memory CD4+ T cells sorted from blood. Subset given: CD45RA-negative fraction. The receptor was isolated from a young woman in good health.

The DNA of the CDR3 is TGTGCCTGGAGTCCCCCCTGGGACCCGAGGAGGGAGCAGTACTTC. This translates into CAWSPPWDPRREQYF. The rearrangement links TRBV30 to TRBJ2-7; either TRBD1 or TRBD2 may fit D (5 bases each). The germline V and J ends were trimmed by 2 bases and 7 bases, with 21 bases remaining between them. The CDR3 length is 15 residues. Germline V gene data show CDR1 as GTSNPN and CDR2 as SVGIG (reference sequence).